The rows below give T cell receptor beta chains drawn from one sample of a study of PD-1 blockade in classical Hodgkin lymphoma. Assay: immunoSEQ multiplex PCR; the TCRdb copy retains only in-frame clones and omits some. The sample lists about 98,000 clones; roughly 76% were seen once. The source was peripheral blood mononuclear cells (PBMCs), collected before the second cycle of nivolumab. Receptors originate from a human donor with classical Hodgkin lymphoma. Each CDR3 is given with its conserved first and last residue. D genes are given only for firm matches. A clone size is listed for some rows: how often the clone was seen (once, few, many), or a class if it is expanded.

v_call: TRBV6-1
clone_size: -
j_call: TRBJ1-1
d_call: -
cdr3_nt: TGTGCCAGCAGTGAACGGCCGAACACTGAAGCTTTCTTT
cdr3_aa: CASSERPNTEAFF

v_call: TRBV9
clone_size: -
j_call: TRBJ2-1
d_call: -
cdr3_nt: TGTGCCAGCAGCGTCGGAGCGAAGCAGTTCTTC
cdr3_aa: CASSVGAKQFF

v_call: TRBV7-6
clone_size: -
j_call: TRBJ2-5
d_call: TRBD1
cdr3_nt: TGTGCCAGCAGCTTAGCCACAACAGGGGAGGAGACCCAGTACTTC
cdr3_aa: CASSLATTGEETQYF

v_call: TRBV5-1
clone_size: -
j_call: TRBJ2-3
d_call: -
cdr3_nt: TGCGCCAGCAGCTTGTTTCTAGCAGAGGCAGATACGCAGTATTTT
cdr3_aa: CASSLFLAEADTQYF

v_call: TRBV27
clone_size: -
j_call: TRBJ2-7
d_call: TRBD1
cdr3_nt: TGTGCCAGCAGTTTATCCTGGACAGGGGACTACGAGCAGTACTTC
cdr3_aa: CASSLSWTGDYEQYF

v_call: TRBV2
clone_size: many
j_call: TRBJ2-5
d_call: -
cdr3_nt: TGTGCCAGCAGTGAATGGCGGACCCAAGAGACCCAGTACTTC
cdr3_aa: CASSEWRTQETQYF

v_call: TRBV19
clone_size: -
j_call: TRBJ1-5
d_call: -
cdr3_nt: TGTGCCAGTAGTAGGTCAGGCGGGCGCAATCAGCCCCAGCATTTT
cdr3_aa: CASSRSGGRNQPQHF

v_call: TRBV14
clone_size: -
j_call: TRBJ2-2
d_call: -
cdr3_nt: TGTGCCAGCAGCCAACTGGGATTGGGCACCGGGGAGCTGTTTTTT
cdr3_aa: CASSQLGLGTGELFF

v_call: TRBV7-6
clone_size: -
j_call: TRBJ1-1
d_call: -
cdr3_nt: TGTGCCAGCAGCTTACAACTACCCCAGAACACTGAAGCTTTCTTT
cdr3_aa: CASSLQLPQNTEAFF

v_call: TRBV9
clone_size: few
j_call: TRBJ1-1
d_call: TRBD1
cdr3_nt: TGTGCCAGCAGCCCCGTCTCGGGGACAGGTTTTCCCGGCACTGAAGCTTTCTTT
cdr3_aa: CASSPVSGTGFPGTEAFF